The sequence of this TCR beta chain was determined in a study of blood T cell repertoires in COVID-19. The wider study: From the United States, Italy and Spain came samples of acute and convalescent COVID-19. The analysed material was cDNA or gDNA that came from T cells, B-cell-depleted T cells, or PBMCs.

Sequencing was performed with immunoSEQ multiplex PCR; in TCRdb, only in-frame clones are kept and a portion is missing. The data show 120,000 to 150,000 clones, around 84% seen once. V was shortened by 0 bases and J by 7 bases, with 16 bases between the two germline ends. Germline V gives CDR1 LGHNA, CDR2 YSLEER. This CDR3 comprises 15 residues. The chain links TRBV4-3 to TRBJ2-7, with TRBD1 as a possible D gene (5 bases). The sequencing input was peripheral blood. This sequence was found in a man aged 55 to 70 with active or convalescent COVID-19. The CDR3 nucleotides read TGCGCCAGCAGCCAAGATCCTCGGACACCCGGGGAGCAGTACTTC. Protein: CASSQDPRTPGEQYF.